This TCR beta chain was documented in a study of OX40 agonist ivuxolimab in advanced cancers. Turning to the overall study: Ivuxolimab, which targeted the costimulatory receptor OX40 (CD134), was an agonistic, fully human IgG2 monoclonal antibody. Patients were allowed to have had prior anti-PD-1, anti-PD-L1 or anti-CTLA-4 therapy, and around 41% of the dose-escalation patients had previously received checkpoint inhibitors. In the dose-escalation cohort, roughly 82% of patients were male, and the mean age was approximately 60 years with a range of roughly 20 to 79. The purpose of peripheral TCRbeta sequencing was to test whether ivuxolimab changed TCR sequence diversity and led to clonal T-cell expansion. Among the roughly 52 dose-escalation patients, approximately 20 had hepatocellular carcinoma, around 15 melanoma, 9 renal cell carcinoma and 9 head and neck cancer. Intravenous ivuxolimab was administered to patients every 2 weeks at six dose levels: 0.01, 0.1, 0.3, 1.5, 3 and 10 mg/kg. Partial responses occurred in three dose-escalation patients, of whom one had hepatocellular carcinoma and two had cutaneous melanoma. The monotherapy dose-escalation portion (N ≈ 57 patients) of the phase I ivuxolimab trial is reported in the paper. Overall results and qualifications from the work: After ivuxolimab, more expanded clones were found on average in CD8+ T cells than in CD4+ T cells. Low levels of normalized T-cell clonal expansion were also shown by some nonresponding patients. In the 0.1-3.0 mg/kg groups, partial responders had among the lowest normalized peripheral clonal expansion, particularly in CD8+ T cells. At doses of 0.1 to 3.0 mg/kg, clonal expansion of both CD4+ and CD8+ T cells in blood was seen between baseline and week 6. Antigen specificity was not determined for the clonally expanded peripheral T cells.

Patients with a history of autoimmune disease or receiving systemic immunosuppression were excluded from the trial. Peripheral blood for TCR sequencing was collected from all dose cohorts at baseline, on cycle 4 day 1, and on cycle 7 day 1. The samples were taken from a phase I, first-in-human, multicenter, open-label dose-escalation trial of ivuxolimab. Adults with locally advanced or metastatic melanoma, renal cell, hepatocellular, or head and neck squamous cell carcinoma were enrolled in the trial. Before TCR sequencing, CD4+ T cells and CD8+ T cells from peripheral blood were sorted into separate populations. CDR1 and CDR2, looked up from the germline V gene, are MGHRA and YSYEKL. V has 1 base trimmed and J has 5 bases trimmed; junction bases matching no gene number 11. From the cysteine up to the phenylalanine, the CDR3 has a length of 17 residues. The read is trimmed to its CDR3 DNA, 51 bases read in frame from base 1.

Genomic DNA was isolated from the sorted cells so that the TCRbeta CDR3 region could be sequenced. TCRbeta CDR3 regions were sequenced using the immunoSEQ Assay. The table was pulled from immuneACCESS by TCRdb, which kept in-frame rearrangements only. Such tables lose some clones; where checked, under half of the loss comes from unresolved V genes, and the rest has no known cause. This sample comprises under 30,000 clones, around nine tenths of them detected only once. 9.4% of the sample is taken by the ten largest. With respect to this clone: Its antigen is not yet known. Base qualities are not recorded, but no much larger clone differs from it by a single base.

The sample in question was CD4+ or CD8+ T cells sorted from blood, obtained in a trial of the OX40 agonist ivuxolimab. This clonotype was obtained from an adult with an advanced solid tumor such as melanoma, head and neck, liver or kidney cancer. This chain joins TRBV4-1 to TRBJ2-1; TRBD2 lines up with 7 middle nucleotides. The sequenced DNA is TGCGCCAGCAGCCAAGGGGGCGCAACGGGAGGAAACAATGAGCAGTTCTTC. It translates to CASSQGGATGGNNEQFF.